The subject of this entry is one TCR beta chain. In the original workflow: By means of reference gene primer amplification, nucleated cell counts were estimated. Profiled with immunoSEQ multiplex PCR; TCRdb holds only in-frame clones, not every one. The D gene and trimming were derived from the DNA, and the V and J assignments and clone size from that table. Of fewer than 150,000 clones in the sample, 84% were seen once. J was trimmed by 2 bases and V by 5 bases; bases with no gene match: 8. The CDR3 contains 16 residues. CDR1 and CDR2 (germline): SGHTA, FQGNSA. Participants came from roughly 23 US areas, aged about 18 to 89 years. Donors were grouped by their self-reported clinical history. This specimen belongs to a study of blood T cell repertoires in COVID-19. Study-wide background: Whether acute or convalescent, the COVID-19 samples came from the United States, Italy and Spain.

This sequence joins TRBV7-2 and TRBJ2-2, with 7 bases lining up with TRBD1. Source material: PBMCs or T cells enriched from blood (not recorded which). This sequence originates from a man aged 50 to 60 in a cohort exposed to, infected with or recovered from COVID-19 (not recorded which). The CDR3 protein is CASSTGTARNTGELFF. DNA of the CDR3: TGTGCCAGCAGCACCGGGACAGCTAGAAACACCGGGGAGCTGTTTTTT.